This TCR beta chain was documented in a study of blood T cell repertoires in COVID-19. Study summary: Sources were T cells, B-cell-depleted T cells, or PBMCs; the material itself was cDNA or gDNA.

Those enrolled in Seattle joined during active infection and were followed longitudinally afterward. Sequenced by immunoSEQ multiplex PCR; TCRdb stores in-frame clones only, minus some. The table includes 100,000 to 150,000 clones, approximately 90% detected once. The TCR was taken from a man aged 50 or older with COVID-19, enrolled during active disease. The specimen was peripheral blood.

The CDR3 reads CASSINRGNEQFF. The DNA for the CDR3 is TGTGCCAGTAGTATTAATCGGGGAAATGAGCAGTTCTTC. This chain uses TRBV19 with TRBJ2-1, with TRBD2 as a possible D gene (5 bases). This CDR3 is built from 13 residues. Germline CDR1 and CDR2: LNHDA and SQIVND (reference sequence). V was cut by 3 bases and J by 7 bases, with 10 bases left in between.